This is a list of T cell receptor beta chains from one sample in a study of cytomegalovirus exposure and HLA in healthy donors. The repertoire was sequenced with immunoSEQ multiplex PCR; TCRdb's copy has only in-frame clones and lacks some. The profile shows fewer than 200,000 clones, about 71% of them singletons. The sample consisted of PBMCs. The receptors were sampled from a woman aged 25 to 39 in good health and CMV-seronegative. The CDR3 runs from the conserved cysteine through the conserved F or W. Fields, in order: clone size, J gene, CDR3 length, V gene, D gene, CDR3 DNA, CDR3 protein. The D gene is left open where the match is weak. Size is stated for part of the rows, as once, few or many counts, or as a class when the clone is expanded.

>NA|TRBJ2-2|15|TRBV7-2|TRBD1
TGTGCCAGCCCCGGTGACAGGGGGCTTGGCGGGGAGCTGTTTTTT
CASPGDRGLGGELFF
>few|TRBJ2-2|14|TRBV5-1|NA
TGCGCCAGCAGCCCGGTCGGTTCTACCGGGGAGCTGTTTTTT
CASSPVGSTGELFF
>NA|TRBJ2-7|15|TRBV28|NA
TGTGCCAGCAGTTATGCCCCGGGGTCCCGTGTCGAGCAGTACTTC
CASSYAPGSRVEQYF
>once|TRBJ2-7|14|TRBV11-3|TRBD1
TGTGCCAGCAGCTTAGGACAGGGGGTAGAAGAGCAGTACTTC
CASSLGQGVEEQYF
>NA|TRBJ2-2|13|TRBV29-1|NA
TGCAGCGTTGCTCGAGCGAACACCGGGGAGCTGTTTTTT
CSVARANTGELFF
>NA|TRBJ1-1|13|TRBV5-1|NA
TGCGCCAGCAGCTATGGAGGGAACACTGAAGCTTTCTTT
CASSYGGNTEAFF
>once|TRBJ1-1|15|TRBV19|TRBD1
TGTGCCAGTAGCGAATCGGGACAGGGGGTCCCTGAAGCTTTCTTT
CASSESGQGVPEAFF
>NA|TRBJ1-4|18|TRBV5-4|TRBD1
TGTGCCAGCAGCTTGATACGGGACAGTTTTTCTCCTAATGAAAAACTGTTTTTT
CASSLIRDSFSPNEKLFF
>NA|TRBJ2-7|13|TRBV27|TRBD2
TGTGCCAGCTCTCTAGCGGATCCCTACGAGCAGTACTTC
CASSLADPYEQYF
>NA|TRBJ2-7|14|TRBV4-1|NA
TGCGCCAGCAGCCAAGGACCAGGCTCCTACGAGCAGTACTTC
CASSQGPGSYEQYF
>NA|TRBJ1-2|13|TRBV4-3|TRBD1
TGCGCCAGCAGCCAGGACAGGGAGGGCGGCTACACCTTC
CASSQDREGGYTF
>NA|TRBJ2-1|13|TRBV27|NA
TGTGCCAGCAGTTTCCCCCTTAGTAATGAGCAGTTCTTC
CASSFPLSNEQFF
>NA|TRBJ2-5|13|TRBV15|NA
TGTGCCACCAGCGGAGAGCCTGCGGAGACCCAGTACTTC
CATSGEPAETQYF
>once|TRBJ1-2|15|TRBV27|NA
TGTGCCAGCAGTTTATCGATAGATCCAAACTATGGCTACACCTTC
CASSLSIDPNYGYTF
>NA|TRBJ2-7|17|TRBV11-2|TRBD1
TGTGCCAGCAGCTTACCTGGACAGGGGCTTAGCTCCTACGAGCAGTACTTC
CASSLPGQGLSSYEQYF
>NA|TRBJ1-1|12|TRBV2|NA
TGTGCCCTCAGCAGGGGTAACACTGAAGCTTTCTTT
CALSRGNTEAFF
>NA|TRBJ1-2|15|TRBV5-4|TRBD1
TGTGCCAGCAGCCACCGGGACAGGGGGCTACATGGCTACACCTTC
CASSHRDRGLHGYTF
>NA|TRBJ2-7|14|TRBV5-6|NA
TGTGCCAGCAGCCAGACTGGGAGCTCCTACGAGCAGTACTTC
CASSQTGSSYEQYF
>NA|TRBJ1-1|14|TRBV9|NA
TGTGCCAGCAGCTTAGACCGGGGAAACACTGAAGCTTTCTTT
CASSLDRGNTEAFF
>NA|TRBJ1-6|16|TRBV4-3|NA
TGCGCCAGCAGCCAAGATCTTCCCAGATCCTCTTCACCCCTCCACTTT
CASSQDLPRSSSPLHF
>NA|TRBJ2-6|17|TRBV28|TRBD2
TGTGCCAGCGGACCAACTAGCGGGAGCCCTGGGGCCAACGTCCTGACTTTC
CASGPTSGSPGANVLTF
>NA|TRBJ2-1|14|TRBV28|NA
TGTGCCAGCAGTGGGGGGGGCCTTGGGAATGAGCAGTTCTTC
CASSGGGLGNEQFF
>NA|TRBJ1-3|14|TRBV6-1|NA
TGTGCCAGCATGAGGGACAACTCTGGAAACACCATATATTTT
CASMRDNSGNTIYF
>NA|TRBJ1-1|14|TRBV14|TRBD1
TGTGCCAGCAGGAGGACAGGGGAGAACACTGAAGCTTTCTTT
CASRRTGENTEAFF
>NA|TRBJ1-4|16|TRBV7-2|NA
TGTGCCAGCAGCACCTTCAGGGTCGTTTCGGATGAAAAACTGTTTTTT
CASSTFRVVSDEKLFF
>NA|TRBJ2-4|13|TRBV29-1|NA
TGCAGCGCTACTAGAGGATCCAAAAACATTCAGTACTTC
CSATRGSKNIQYF
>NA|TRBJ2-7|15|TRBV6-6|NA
TGTGCCAGCAGTTACTCGCTCGCCTACTCCTACGAGCAGTACTTC
CASSYSLAYSYEQYF
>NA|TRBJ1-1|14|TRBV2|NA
TGTGCCAGCAGTGACTTTCTAGGGGACACTGAAGCTTTCTTT
CASSDFLGDTEAFF
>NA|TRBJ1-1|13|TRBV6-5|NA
TGTGCCAGCAGTTTCCCAGGGGCAACTGAAGCTTTCTTT
CASSFPGATEAFF
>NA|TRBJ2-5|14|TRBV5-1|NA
TGCGCCAGCAGCTTGGCCTTGCGGGAAGAGACCCAGTACTTC
CASSLALREETQYF